The TCR beta chain under discussion was sequenced for a study of T cell responses to AZD1222 COVID-19 vaccine. Profiled with immunoSEQ multiplex PCR; TCRdb holds only in-frame clones, not every one. The table shows some 150,000 clones, with roughly 90% occurring only once. The ends lost 5 bases at V and 1 base at J; junction bases unmatched: 20. Germline-derived CDR1 and CDR2 are GTSNPN and SVGIG (reference sequence). The CDR3 is 18 residues long. This chain uses TRBV30 with TRBJ2-7, with 7 positions matching TRBD2. The sample consisted of peripheral blood, taken on day 0 of AZD1222 vaccination. The sequence was collected from an adult in good health. The CDR3 coding sequence is TGTGCCTGGTCCCCCCGCGGGCTAGCGGCATCATCGTCCTACGAGCAGTACTTC. Translated, it gives CAWSPRGLAASSSYEQYF.